The 24 T cell receptor beta chains reported below all come from one sample, sequenced in a study of cytomegalovirus exposure and HLA in healthy donors. Sequencing was performed with immunoSEQ multiplex PCR; in TCRdb, only in-frame clones are kept and a portion is missing. The sample yields 150,000 to 200,000 clones, 75% to 90% seen once. Sequenced input: PBMCs. These receptors were collected from a woman aged 18-29 years in good health and CMV-seronegative.

This clone was counted only a few times. V and J are TRBV2 and TRBJ1-5; no reliable D call. The CDR3 extends over 13 amino acids. Germline loops: CDR1 SNHLY, CDR2 FYNNEI. Trimming removed 2 bases at V and 5 bases at J, with 7 bases between. CDR3 DNA: TGTGCCAGCAGTGAAATCCCATATCAGCCCCAGCATTTT. This gives the protein CASSEIPYQPQHF. Drawing the rest from reference TRBV2 and TRBJ1-5, the complete variable domain is EPEVTQTPSHQVTQMGQEVILRCVPISNHLYFYWYRQILGQKVEFLVSFYNNEISEKSEIFDDQFSVERPDGSNFTLKIRSTKLEDSAMYFCASSEIPYQPQHFGDGTRLSIL.

This clone has a single count. This chain connects TRBV7-9 to TRBJ1-4, with 7 positions matching TRBD1. Looked up from germline, CDR1 is SEHNR and CDR2 is FQNEAQ (reference sequence). CDR3 length equals 14 residues. J gave up 4 bases and V 5 bases, and 4 bases lay outside the gene matches. Here the CDR3 DNA reads TGTGCCAGCAGCCCGGACAGGTATAATGAAAAACTGTTTTTT. This translates into CASSPDRYNEKLFF.

This clone was observed once. This sequence joins TRBV27 and TRBJ2-1; the D gene is possibly TRBD1 (6 bases). The CDR3 has 17 amino acids. Germline values: CDR1 MNHEY, CDR2 SMNVEV (reference sequence). The V gene lost 6 bases and the J gene lost 7 bases, with 25 bases spanning the gap. The CDR3 nucleotides are TGTGCCAGCAGCCGCCCAGCCAGCAGGGGCTTTTCGAATGAGCAGTTCTTC. Translation gives CASSRPASRGFSNEQFF.

The chain joins TRBV30 to TRBJ1-2; D might be TRBD1 (5 bases). The V end was cut by 1 base, the J end by 6 bases, with 12 bases between. This CDR3 is 13 amino acids long. CDR1 and CDR2 (germline): GTSNPN, SVGIG (reference sequence). The CDR3 region is CAWSGLLRDGYTF. The DNA for the CDR3 is TGTGCCTGGAGTGGACTCCTCAGGGATGGCTACACCTTC.

The chain uses TRBV7-3 and TRBJ2-3, with 7 nucleotides matching TRBD2. The V segment lost 3 bases and the J segment 0 bases; nucleotides outside the gene matches: 3. Looked up from germline, CDR1 is SGHTA and CDR2 is FQGTGA. The CDR3 consists of 15 residues. For the CDR3, the DNA is TGTGCCAGCAGCTTCACCGGGGGGAGCACAGATACGCAGTATTTT. Protein: CASSFTGGSTDTQYF.

The chain links TRBV2 to TRBJ2-5, with D perhaps matching TRBD2 (5 bases). Germline CDR1 SNHLY, CDR2 FYNNEI. Trimming stripped 5 bases from V and 1 base from J, with 8 bases between. The CDR3 spans 13 residues. CDR3 region: CASSRSGQETQYF. The CDR3 coding sequence is TGTGCCAGCAGTCGCAGCGGCCAAGAGACCCAGTACTTC.

The V gene is TRBV2, the J gene TRBJ2-6; 9 bases are a match to TRBD1. Germline V gene data show CDR1 as SNHLY and CDR2 as FYNNEI. After removal of 7 bases from V and 2 bases from J, the junction contained 6 bases not matched to a gene. The CDR3 is 16 residues long. DNA of the CDR3: TGTGCCAGCACCTCCGGACAGGGGACTGGGGCCAACGTCCTGACTTTC. Its translation is CASTSGQGTGANVLTF.

This clone was detected only once. The rearrangement uses TRBV15 and TRBJ2-7, with 8 bases that match TRBD1. After removal of 0 bases from V and 3 bases from J, the junction contained 7 bases not matched to a gene. CDR3 length: 16 amino acids. CDR1 is LNHNV and CDR2 is YYDKDF in the germline V gene (reference sequence). CDR3 DNA sequence: TGTGCCACCAGCAGAGATAGTAGAGGACAGGGCTACGAGCAGTACTTC. It translates to CATSRDSRGQGYEQYF.

V is TRBV5-6 and J is TRBJ1-4; no definite D call. With 10 bases removed from V and 5 bases from J, the gap between germline ends came to 15 bases. CDR1 SGHDT and CDR2 YYEEEE come from the germline V gene. The CDR3 is 13 amino acids. This CDR3 reads CACGLGPNEKLFF. For the CDR3, the DNA is TGTGCCTGCGGACTCGGGCCGAATGAAAAACTGTTTTTT. Drawing the rest from reference TRBV5-6 and TRBJ1-4, the complete variable domain is DAGVTQSPTHLIKTRGQQVTLRCSPKSGHDTVSWYQQALGQGPQFIFQYYEEEERQRGNFPDRFSGHQFPNYSSELNVNALLLGDSALYLCACGLGPNEKLFFGSGTQLSVL.

This clone occurred a few times. This CDR3 is CASSLLSLHGGYTF. CDR3 DNA sequence: TGTGCCAGCAGCTTGTTGAGTCTTCACGGGGGCTACACCTTC. The gene calls are TRBV5-6 and TRBJ1-2; D is ambiguous. Trimming shortened V by 1 base and J by 8 bases, and 15 bases separated the two germline ends. Germline V gene sequence: CDR1 SGHDT, CDR2 YYEEEE. This CDR3 spans 14 amino acids.

This clone has a single count. The rearrangement links TRBV7-2 to TRBJ1-3; D unresolved. The CDR3 totals 14 residues. Germline lookup yields CDR1 SGHTA and CDR2 FQGNSA. The V and J ends lost 0 bases and 7 bases respectively, with 10 bases between them. The CDR3 nucleotides read TGTGCCAGCAGCTTAGCGTCCGTCTTGAACACCATATATTTT. Amino acids: CASSLASVLNTIYF.

The chain uses TRBV10-3 and TRBJ1-1; D gene ambiguous. The CDR3 runs to 14 residues. Between the trimmed V and J ends, which lost 2 bases and 5 bases, there was a span of 12 bases. Germline V lookup: CDR1 ENHRY, CDR2 SYGVKD. CDR3 nucleotide sequence: TGTGCCATCAGTGAGCCCGTGGGGAGGACTGAAGCTTTCTTT. It yields the protein CAISEPVGRTEAFF.

The chain employs TRBV5-1 and TRBJ2-5; 10 bases fit TRBD2. Germline V gene data show CDR1 as SGHRS and CDR2 as YFSETQ. V lost 3 bases and J lost 3; bases outside the gene matches: 2. The CDR3 runs to 14 residues. The CDR3 sequence: CASSSGLAEETQYF. The DNA of the CDR3 is TGCGCCAGCAGCTCAGGACTAGCGGAAGAGACCCAGTACTTC.

This clone was counted once. The V call is TRBV19, the J call TRBJ1-3; no firm D call. V lost 8 bases to trimming and J lost 2 bases, with 7 bases between them. This CDR3 has 12 amino acids. From germline, CDR1 is LNHDA and CDR2 SQIVND (reference sequence). The CDR3 here is CASALAGNTIYF. The CDR3 DNA sequence: TGTGCCAGTGCGCTTGCTGGAAACACCATATATTTT.

This chain links TRBV10-3 with TRBJ1-2; tentatively, D is TRBD1 (5 bases). The CDR3 is 20 amino acids. Deletions cut 7 bases from V and 0 bases from J, with 30 bases between. Germline V lookup: CDR1 ENHRY, CDR2 SYGVKD. This CDR3 reads CAIIGSAGPSNYLANYGYTF. In DNA, the CDR3 is TGTGCCATCATTGGCTCGGCAGGGCCCTCCAACTACCTAGCTAACTATGGCTACACCTTC.

The chain uses TRBV7-6 and TRBJ1-1; 7 nucleotides line up with TRBD1. The CDR3 has 11 residues. Per the germline V gene, CDR1 is SGHVS and CDR2 is FNYEAQ. Trimming removed 6 bases from V and 5 bases from J; junction bases left unmatched: 0. Here the CDR3 reads CASRQGTEAFF. The CDR3 DNA is TGTGCCAGCAGACAGGGGACTGAAGCTTTCTTT.

CDR3 sequence: CASTSRPGQGADTQYF. CDR3 bases: TGTGCCAGCACCTCTAGACCGGGACAGGGGGCAGATACGCAGTATTTT. The chain combines TRBV7-2 with TRBJ2-3, with 11 bases identical to TRBD1. Trimming at V came to 7 bases and at J to 4 bases, leaving 10 bases not matched to a gene. The germline V gene has CDR1 SGHTA and CDR2 FQGNSA. The CDR3 has 16 residues.

This sequence joins TRBV19 and TRBJ2-5; D might be TRBD1 (6 bases). The ends were cut back, 3 bases at V and 1 base at J, with 9 bases in the middle. Germline assignment: CDR1 LNHDA and CDR2 SQIVND (reference sequence). CDR3 length equals 14 residues. The CDR3 here is CASSMKDSQETQYF. In DNA form, the CDR3 reads TGTGCCAGTAGTATGAAGGACAGCCAAGAGACCCAGTACTTC. Complete variable domain (other parts from reference TRBV19 and TRBJ2-5): DGGITQSPKYLFRKEGQNVTLSCEQNLNHDAMYWYRQDPGQGLRLIYYSQIVNDFQKGDIAEGYSVSREKKESFPLTVTSAQKNPTAFYLCASSMKDSQETQYFGPGTRLLVL.

CDR3 amino acids: CASSPPLDYEQYF. The CDR3 bases are TGTGCCAGCAGCCCCCCACTCGACTACGAGCAGTACTTC. V gene TRBV7-9 combines with J gene TRBJ2-7, with D uncertain. V lost 5 bases and J 3 bases, leaving 11 bases between the germline ends. CDR1 is SEHNR, CDR2 FQNEAQ, per germline (reference sequence). The CDR3 length is 13 residues.

This clone was detected once. The chain combines TRBV5-4 with TRBJ1-1; 7 bases agree with TRBD1. This CDR3 is built from 16 residues. The V segment lost 7 bases and the J segment 5 bases; nucleotides outside the gene matches: 17. Looked up from germline, CDR1 is SGHNT and CDR2 is YYREEE (reference sequence). CDR3 coding DNA: TGTGCCAGCTCAACCGGTTCTCCAGGGGGTGGGACTGAAGCTTTCTTT. It is translated as CASSTGSPGGGTEAFF.

This chain connects TRBV27 to TRBJ2-7; 9 bases match TRBD1. Germline CDR1 reads MNHEY; CDR2 reads SMNVEV (reference sequence). This CDR3 region has 13 residues. The V segment lost 6 bases and the J segment 2 bases; nucleotides outside the gene matches: 2. This CDR3 is CASRGQGTYEQYF. CDR3 nucleotides: TGTGCCAGCAGGGGACAGGGAACCTACGAGCAGTACTTC.

The chain recombines TRBV6-5 with TRBJ1-2; 10 nucleotides align to TRBD1. The CDR3 is 15 amino acids. The junction had 10 bases not matched to a gene; V was cut back by 7 bases and J by 5 bases. Germline-derived CDR1 and CDR2 are MNHEY and SVGAGI. The CDR3 DNA is TGTGCCAGCAAACTCACCCGGGACAGGGGATATGGCTACACCTTC. It is translated as CASKLTRDRGYGYTF.

The chain couples TRBV27 to TRBJ2-3, with D hard to call. Germline V gene data show CDR1 as MNHEY and CDR2 as SMNVEV (reference sequence). Trimming removed 3 bases at V and 0 bases at J, with 19 bases between. This CDR3 region has 18 residues. CDR3 DNA sequence: TGTGCCAGCAGTTTCTCAGGAAACTCGATTACTAGCACAGATACGCAGTATTTT. Translated: CASSFSGNSITSTDTQYF.

The V gene is TRBV5-1, the J gene TRBJ1-1; D remains ambiguous. Germline V gene data show CDR1 as SGHRS and CDR2 as YFSETQ. V was trimmed by 1 base and J by 2 bases, leaving 6 bases between them. This CDR3 spans 13 amino acids. The CDR3 sequence: CASSLLTNTEAFF. DNA for the CDR3: TGCGCCAGCAGCTTGTTGACTAACACTGAAGCTTTCTTT.